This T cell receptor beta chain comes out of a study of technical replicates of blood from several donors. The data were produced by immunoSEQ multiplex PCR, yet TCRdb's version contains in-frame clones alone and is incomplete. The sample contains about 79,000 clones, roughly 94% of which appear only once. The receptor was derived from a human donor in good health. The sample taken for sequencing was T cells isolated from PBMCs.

The CDR3 protein is CASSEFKGEVGEKLFF. DNA of the CDR3: TGTGCCAGCAGTGAATTTAAGGGGGAAGTGGGTGAAAAACTGTTTTTT. V usage is TRBV25-1 and J usage is TRBJ1-4; D may be TRBD1 (6 bases). Germline V gene sequence: CDR1 MGHDK, CDR2 SYGVNS. Between the trimmed V and J ends, which lost 1 base and 7 bases, there was a span of 16 bases. The length of the CDR3 is 16 residues.